This T cell receptor (beta chain) derives from a study of a mutant IDH1 vaccine in newly diagnosed glioma. Study context: All eight of the vaccinations patients received fell in weeks 1, 3, 5, 7, 11, 15, 19 and 23. Standard pretreatment was either radiotherapy, temozolomide, or, for most, radiochemotherapy with temozolomide. Study results and caveats: Shifts in the top peripheral T cell clonotypes seemed unrelated to pseudoprogression. Altogether, approximately 93% of patients exhibited vaccine-induced immune responses.

Comment on this clone: What it binds is unknown.

Sample time point: week 23, last vaccination. The study gave 300 ug of mutant IDH1 20-mer peptide per vaccine dose, with topical imiquimod. The V gene's germline CDR1 is SEHNR and CDR2 FQNEAQ (reference sequence). The CDR3 consists of 12 residues. Deletions cut 2 bases from V and 7 bases from J, with 6 bases between. Measured with immunoSEQ multiplex PCR; TCRdb has only the in-frame clones, and not every one. The sample holds tens of thousands of clones, more than 75% seen once. The chain combines TRBV7-9 with TRBJ2-1; D unclear. This receptor was obtained from a middle-aged man with glioma. Specimen: PBMCs, collected from a glioma patient whose treatment included an IDH1 peptide vaccine. CDR3 sequence (DNA): TGTGCCAGCAGCTTATGGGGAAATGAGCAGTTCTTC. It is translated as CASSLWGNEQFF. Full variable domain (remainder filled in from reference TRBV7-9 and TRBJ2-1): DTGVSQNPRHKITKRGQNVTFRCDPISEHNRLYWYRQTLGQGPEFLTYFQNEAQLEKSRLLSDRFSAERPKGSFSTLEIQRTEQGDSAMYLCASSLWGNEQFFGPGTRLTVL.